These 13 T cell receptor beta chains were all obtained from the same sample, sequenced in a study of T cell repertoires in cytomegalovirus infection. These receptors are not linked to any known antigen. TCRdb passed the reads through MiXCR, listing each CDR3 protein once. The sample records approximately 110,000 distinct CDR3 sequences, roughly two fifths being singletons. Source: CD8+ T cells from cultured PBMCs, taken from culture after CMV antigen stimulation. These receptors were taken from a human donor in good health (CMV status not recorded). Some clones in this sample may be carry-over from other donors' samples.

The rearrangement joins TRBV6-2 or TRBV6-3 to TRBJ1-1, with D maybe TRBD1 (5 bases). CDR3 length: 13 residues. Per germline, CDR1 MNHEY and CDR2 SVGEGT. The V gene lost 7 bases and the J gene lost 8 bases, with 17 bases spanning the gap. The CDR3 is CASTLGGAREAFF. In DNA, the CDR3 is TGTGCCAGCACCCTGGGAGGGGCCCGAGAAGCTTTCTTT.

This clonotype was counted a few times. This chain joins TRBV4-1 and TRBJ2-4; D is possibly TRBD1 (5 bases). V gave up 3 bases and J gave up 9 bases, with 6 bases separating them. This CDR3 spans 11 amino acids. Germline V gene lookup returns CDR1 MGHRA and CDR2 YSYEKL. The CDR3 DNA reads as TGCGCCAGCAGCCAGGGGCCCATTCAGTACTTC. Translated, it gives CASSQGPIQYF.

J is TRBJ1-1 and V is TRBV19, with TRBD1 matching 9 bases. Per germline, CDR1 LNHDA and CDR2 SQIVND (reference sequence). The CDR3 extends over 14 amino acids. The J segment lost 5 bases and the V segment lost 5 bases, leaving 6 bases of the junction unmatched. The CDR3 sequence is CASSEQGARTEAFF. The CDR3 nucleotides are TGTGCCAGTAGTGAACAGGGGGCGCGGACTGAAGCTTTCTTT.

This clonotype was seen more than once but under ten times. The J gene is TRBJ1-1, the V gene TRBV7-2; D may be TRBD1 (5 bases). The V and J ends lost 5 bases and 4 bases respectively, with 11 bases between them. Germline V gene lookup returns CDR1 SGHTA and CDR2 FQGNSA. This CDR3 contains 13 residues. The CDR3 is CASSGQGTTEAFF. CDR3 bases: TGTGCCAGCAGCGGACAAGGAACCACTGAAGCTTTCTTT.

This clonotype has only a few counts. The CDR3 sequence is CASSSTGEEKLFF. CDR3 in DNA: TGTGCCAGCAGTTCTACAGGGGAAGAAAAACTGTTTTTT. The J gene is TRBJ1-4, the V gene TRBV12-3 or TRBV12-4; 7 nucleotides align to TRBD1. Trimming cost V 4 bases and J 8 bases; bases outside gene matches: 4. The CDR3 has 13 amino acids.

This clonotype occurred many times. This chain links TRBV7-2 with TRBJ2-2, with 8 bases identical to TRBD2. This CDR3 spans 15 amino acids. Germline V gene sequence: CDR1 SGHTA, CDR2 FQGNSA. J lost 7 bases, V lost 2 bases, and 6 bases had no gene match. In DNA form, the CDR3 reads TGTGCCAGCAGCTTAAGAACTAGCGGAAACGGGGAGCTGTTTTTT. Amino acids: CASSLRTSGNGELFF.

This clonotype occurred a few times. The chain combines TRBV11-1 with TRBJ2-3; D gene ambiguous. In germline, CDR1 is SGHAT, CDR2 FQDESV (reference sequence). V was trimmed by 1 base and J by 2 bases, leaving 13 bases between them. The CDR3 covers 16 residues. Here the CDR3 DNA reads TGTGCCAGCAGCTTAGACAGAAGGTTCCTCACAGATACGCAGTATTTT. Its translation is CASSLDRRFLTDTQYF.

This clonotype showed up many times. The rearrangement joins TRBV7-2 to TRBJ2-1, with D possibly matching TRBD2 (5 bases). The CDR3 has 14 amino acids. V lost 4 bases to trimming and J lost 5 bases, with 12 bases between them. Germline loops: CDR1 SGHTA, CDR2 FQGNSA. The CDR3 DNA reads as TGTGCCAGCAGCTCGCAATGGACTGACAATGAGCAGTTCTTC. Encoded protein: CASSSQWTDNEQFF.

The V gene is TRBV19, the J gene TRBJ2-2; 8 positions match TRBD2. The germline V gene encodes CDR1 LNHDA and CDR2 SQIVND (reference sequence). V was pared by 7 bases and J by 6 bases, with 19 bases of the junction left unmatched. This CDR3 comprises 18 residues. The CDR3 DNA follows: TGTGCCAGTAACTCCTGGGGGAGGGGATCGGGGGGGGCCGGGGAGCTGTTTTTT. Translating gives CASNSWGRGSGGAGELFF.

This clonotype was observed a handful of times. The V and J genes are TRBV12-3 or TRBV12-4 and TRBJ2-7; D remains unclear. The V gene lost 4 bases and the J gene lost 4 bases, with 14 bases spanning the gap. This CDR3 region has 14 residues. In DNA form, the CDR3 reads TGTGCCAGCAGTTCGTGGCAAGGTGTGTACGAGCAGTACTTC. It is translated as CASSSWQGVYEQYF.

This sequence joins TRBV14 and TRBJ2-5, with TRBD1 as a possible D gene (6 bases). From germline, CDR1 is SGHDN and CDR2 FVKESK. CDR3 size: 15 residues. V dropped 1 base and J dropped 5 bases, with 14 bases sitting between them. As DNA, the CDR3 is TGTGCCAGCAGCCAAGGGCCAGGGGTTTGGGAGACCCAGTACTTC. It specifies CASSQGPGVWETQYF.

This rearrangement joins TRBV29-1 to TRBJ2-2; D remains unclear. V was cut by 5 bases and J by 5 bases, with 6 bases left in between. Germline V lookup: CDR1 SQVTM, CDR2 ANQGSEA. This CDR3 contains 11 residues. CDR3 sequence reads: CSVLYTGELFF. Here the CDR3 DNA reads TGCAGCGTTTTATATACCGGGGAGCTGTTTTTT.

The chain uses TRBV6-6 and TRBJ1-5; D unresolved. V was pared by 7 bases and J by 6 bases, with 13 bases between. The CDR3 consists of 13 residues. CDR1 and CDR2 from the germline V gene are MNHNY and SVGAGI (reference sequence). CDR3 DNA: TGTGCCAGCATAGATAGCATGGGTCAGCCCCAGCATTTT. This codes for CASIDSMGQPQHF.